The 11 T cell receptor beta chains presented below share a single source sample, sequenced in a study of cytomegalovirus exposure and HLA in healthy donors. PCR employed 60 Vbeta and 13 Jbeta primers. This table comes from immunoSEQ multiplex PCR, and its TCRdb copy is limited to in-frame clones, with some not included. Of 150,000 to 200,000 clones in the sample, more than 75% were seen once. The sequencing sample was made of PBMCs. These receptors came from a woman younger than 45 in good health and CMV-seropositive.

The chain has TRBV6-1 and TRBJ2-7; possibly TRBD2 for D (6 bases). The CDR3 has 14 amino acids. Germline V gene data show CDR1 as MNHNS and CDR2 as SASEGT. The V gene lost 5 bases and the J gene lost 0 bases, with 11 bases spanning the gap. The CDR3 sequence is CASSRDWDSYEQYF. CDR3 DNA: TGTGCCAGCAGTCGGGACTGGGACTCCTACGAGCAGTACTTC.

J is TRBJ2-7 and V is TRBV5-6; D is possibly TRBD1 (6 bases). The CDR3 length is 12 residues. The germline gives CDR1 SGHDT, CDR2 YYEEEE. The V end lost 4 bases, the J end lost 6 bases, and 11 bases lay between the germline ends. The CDR3 region is CASSPTGGEQYF. The CDR3 DNA reads TGTGCCAGCAGCCCGACAGGCGGCGAGCAGTACTTC.

The chain recombines TRBV6-1 with TRBJ2-3; D is perhaps TRBD2 (6 bases). The CDR3 sequence is 18 residues long. With 4 bases removed from V and 6 bases from J, the gap between germline ends came to 26 bases. Germline CDR1 and CDR2: MNHNS and SASEGT. The CDR3 spells CASSGEILAYPKGDTQYF. CDR3 sequence (DNA): TGTGCCAGCAGTGGAGAGATCCTAGCGTACCCAAAGGGGGATACGCAGTATTTT.

The CDR3 protein is CASASQGPSSYNSPLHF. CDR3 nucleotide sequence: TGTGCCAGCGCCTCTCAGGGCCCGAGCTCCTATAATTCACCCCTCCACTTT. The rearrangement links TRBV28 to TRBJ1-6, with TRBD1 as a possible D gene (5 bases). The V gene lost 8 bases and the J gene lost 0 bases, with 17 bases spanning the gap. Germline CDR1 and CDR2: MDHEN and SYDVKM. The length of the CDR3 is 17 residues.

The V call is TRBV4-3, the J call TRBJ2-3; TRBD2 aligns across 8 bases. Germline V gene sequence: CDR1 LGHNA, CDR2 YSLEER. Trimming at V came to 0 bases and at J to 1 base, leaving 3 bases not matched to a gene. The CDR3 has 16 amino acids. The CDR3 is CASSQDGRGGTDTQYF. As DNA, the CDR3 is TGCGCCAGCAGCCAAGATGGGCGGGGGGGCACAGATACGCAGTATTTT.

V usage is TRBV7-2 and J usage is TRBJ1-5, with 7 bases identical to TRBD1. V lost 3 bases, J lost 5 bases, and 4 bases stayed unmatched. The CDR3 is 14 amino acids. Per germline, CDR1 SGHTA and CDR2 FQGNSA. The CDR3 DNA is TGTGCCAGCAGCTTTGGACAGGTACATCAGCCCCAGCATTTT. It yields the protein CASSFGQVHQPQHF. The complete variable domain, with remaining parts taken from reference TRBV7-2 and TRBJ1-5, reads GAGVSQSPSNKVTEKGKDVELRCDPISGHTALYWYRQSLGQGLEFLIYFQGNSAPDKSGLPSDRFSAERTGGSVSTLTIQRTQQEDSAVYLCASSFGQVHQPQHFGDGTRLSIL.

The chain has TRBV2 and TRBJ2-5; the D gene is possibly TRBD1 (6 bases). The CDR3 has 14 residues. The V end was cut by 4 bases, the J end by 2 bases, with 11 bases between. Germline V CDR1 and CDR2: SNHLY, FYNNEI. CDR3 protein: CASSVRQAQETQYF. The CDR3, as DNA: TGTGCCAGCAGTGTAAGACAGGCGCAAGAGACCCAGTACTTC. Filled out from reference TRBV2 and TRBJ2-5, the complete variable domain reads EPEVTQTPSHQVTQMGQEVILRCVPISNHLYFYWYRQILGQKVEFLVSFYNNEISEKSEIFDDQFSVERPDGSNFTLKIRSTKLEDSAMYFCASSVRQAQETQYFGPGTRLLVL.

In regard to this clone: The final CDR3 position lacks the conserved phenylalanine or tryptophan, pointing to a likely read error. CDR3 protein: CASSQLAGSSYEQYL. CDR3 nucleotides: TGCGCCAGCAGCCAATTAGCGGGGAGCTCCTACGAGCAGTACCTC. The chain employs TRBV4-3 and TRBJ2-7, with TRBD2 matching over 8 bases. This CDR3 comprises 15 residues. V was pared by 2 bases and J by 0 bases, with 3 bases of the junction left unmatched. Germline CDR1 and CDR2: LGHNA and YSLEER.

This clone was counted a few times. This chain links TRBV6-6 with TRBJ2-1; TRBD1 matches at 7 bases. The CDR3 is 13 amino acids. Germline V gene sequence: CDR1 MNHNY, CDR2 SVGAGI (reference sequence). J gave up 7 bases and V 7 bases, and 7 bases lay outside the gene matches. CDR3 DNA: TGTGCCAGCACCCCGGGCAGGGGGAATGAGCAGTTCTTC. Its protein product is CASTPGRGNEQFF.

The gene calls are TRBV7-2 and TRBJ2-5, with D possibly TRBD2 on 5 matching bases. CDR3 size: 14 residues. V lost 5 bases, J lost 7 bases, and 17 bases lay in between. The germline V gene encodes CDR1 SGHTA and CDR2 FQGNSA. CDR3 sequence reads: CASSLSDSPGTQYF. The CDR3 coding sequence is TGTGCCAGCAGCCTATCGGACTCGCCGGGGACCCAGTACTTC.

V is TRBV27 and J is TRBJ1-1, with D possibly being TRBD1 (5 bases). The germline gives CDR1 MNHEY, CDR2 SMNVEV (reference sequence). V dropped 6 bases and J dropped 1 base, with 12 bases sitting between them. This CDR3 spans 14 amino acids. For the CDR3, the DNA is TGTGCCAGCAGGCGGTCAGGGAAGAACACTGAAGCTTTCTTT. Protein product: CASRRSGKNTEAFF.